The TCR beta chain under discussion was sequenced for a study of T cell responses to AZD1222 COVID-19 vaccine. TCRdb's table, derived via immunoSEQ multiplex PCR, lists solely in-frame clones and lacks some. Of approximately 110,000 clones in the sample, around 89% were seen once. This CDR3 is built from 16 residues. Germline V gene lookup returns CDR1 LGHNA and CDR2 YNFKEQ. Trimming took off 0 bases at V and 3 bases at J, with 13 bases between the two ends. The sequence came from an adult in good health. This chain connects TRBV4-2 to TRBJ2-3; D is possibly TRBD2 (5 bases). The sample was peripheral blood, taken on day 0 of AZD1222 vaccination. CDR3 coding DNA: TGTGCCAGCAGCCAAGAAACTAGTCCCCGGACAGATACGCAGTATTTT. This gives the protein CASSQETSPRTDTQYF.